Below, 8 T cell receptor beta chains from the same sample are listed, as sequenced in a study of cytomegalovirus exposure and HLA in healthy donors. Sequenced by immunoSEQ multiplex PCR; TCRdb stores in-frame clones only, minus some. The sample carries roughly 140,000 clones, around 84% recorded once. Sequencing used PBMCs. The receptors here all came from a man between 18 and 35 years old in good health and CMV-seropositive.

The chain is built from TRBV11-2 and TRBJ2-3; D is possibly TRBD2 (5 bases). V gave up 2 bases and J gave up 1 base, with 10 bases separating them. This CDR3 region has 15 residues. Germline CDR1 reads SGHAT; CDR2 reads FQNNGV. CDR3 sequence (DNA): TGTGCCAGCAGCTTACGGGGTAGCGGCACAGATACGCAGTATTTT. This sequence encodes CASSLRGSGTDTQYF.

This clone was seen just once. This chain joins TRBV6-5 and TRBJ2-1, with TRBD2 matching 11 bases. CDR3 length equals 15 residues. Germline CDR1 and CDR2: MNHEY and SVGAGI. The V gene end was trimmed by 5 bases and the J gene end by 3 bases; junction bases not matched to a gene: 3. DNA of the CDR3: TGTGCCAGCAGTAGACTAGCGGGACACTACAATGAGCAGTTCTTC. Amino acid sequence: CASSRLAGHYNEQFF.

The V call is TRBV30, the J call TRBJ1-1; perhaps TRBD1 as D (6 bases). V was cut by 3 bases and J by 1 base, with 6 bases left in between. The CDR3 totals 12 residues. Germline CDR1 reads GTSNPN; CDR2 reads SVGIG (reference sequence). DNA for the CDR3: TGTGCCTGGAGGACAGGGAACACTGAAGCTTTCTTT. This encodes CAWRTGNTEAFF.

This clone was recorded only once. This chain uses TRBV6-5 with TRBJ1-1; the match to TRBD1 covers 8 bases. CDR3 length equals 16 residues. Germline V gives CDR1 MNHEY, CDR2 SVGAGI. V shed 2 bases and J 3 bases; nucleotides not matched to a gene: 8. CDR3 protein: CASSYEAGGKYTEAFF. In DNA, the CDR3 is TGTGCCAGCAGTTACGAGGCAGGGGGCAAGTACACTGAAGCTTTCTTT.

CDR3 protein: CASSLSITLRETGANVLTF. As DNA, the CDR3 is TGTGCCAGCAGTTTATCGATCACTCTCAGGGAAACTGGGGCCAACGTCCTGACTTTC. This chain joins TRBV27 and TRBJ2-6, with D possibly being TRBD1 (5 bases). Trimming stripped 0 bases from V and 2 bases from J, with 17 bases between. The CDR3 consists of 19 residues. Germline lookup yields CDR1 MNHEY and CDR2 SMNVEV (reference sequence).

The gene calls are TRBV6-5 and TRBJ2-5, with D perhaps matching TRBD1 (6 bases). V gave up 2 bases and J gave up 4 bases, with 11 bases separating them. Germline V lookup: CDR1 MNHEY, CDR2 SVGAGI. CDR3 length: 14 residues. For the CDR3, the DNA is TGTGCCAGCAGTTACATTGACAGGATAGAGACCCAGTACTTC. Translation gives CASSYIDRIETQYF.

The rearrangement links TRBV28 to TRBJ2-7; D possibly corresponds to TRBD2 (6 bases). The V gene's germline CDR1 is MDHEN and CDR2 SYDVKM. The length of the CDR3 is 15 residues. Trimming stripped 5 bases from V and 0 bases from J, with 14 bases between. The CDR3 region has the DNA TGTGCCAGCAGTACCGGACTATTTAGCTCCTACGAGCAGTACTTC. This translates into CASSTGLFSSYEQYF.

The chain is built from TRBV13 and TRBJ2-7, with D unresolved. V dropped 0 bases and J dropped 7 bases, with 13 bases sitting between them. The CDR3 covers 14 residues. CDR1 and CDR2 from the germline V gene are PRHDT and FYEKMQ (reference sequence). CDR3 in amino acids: CASSLGPGSWEQYF. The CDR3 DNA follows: TGTGCCAGCAGCTTAGGCCCCGGGTCCTGGGAGCAGTACTTC.